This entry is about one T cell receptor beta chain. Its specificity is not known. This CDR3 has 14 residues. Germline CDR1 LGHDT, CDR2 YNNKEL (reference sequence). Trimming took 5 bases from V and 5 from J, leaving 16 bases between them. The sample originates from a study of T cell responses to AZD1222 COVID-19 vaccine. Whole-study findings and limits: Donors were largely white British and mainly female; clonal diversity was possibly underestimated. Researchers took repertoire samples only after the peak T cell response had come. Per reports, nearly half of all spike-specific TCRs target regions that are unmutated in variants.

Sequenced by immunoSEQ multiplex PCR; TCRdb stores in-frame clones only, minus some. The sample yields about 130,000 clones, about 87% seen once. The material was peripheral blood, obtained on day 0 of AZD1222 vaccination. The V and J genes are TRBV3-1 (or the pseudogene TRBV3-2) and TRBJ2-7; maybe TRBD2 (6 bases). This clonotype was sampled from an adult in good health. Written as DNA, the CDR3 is TGTGCCAGCAGCGGGAGTAGCGGCGCCCACGAGCAGTACTTC. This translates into CASSGSSGAHEQYF.